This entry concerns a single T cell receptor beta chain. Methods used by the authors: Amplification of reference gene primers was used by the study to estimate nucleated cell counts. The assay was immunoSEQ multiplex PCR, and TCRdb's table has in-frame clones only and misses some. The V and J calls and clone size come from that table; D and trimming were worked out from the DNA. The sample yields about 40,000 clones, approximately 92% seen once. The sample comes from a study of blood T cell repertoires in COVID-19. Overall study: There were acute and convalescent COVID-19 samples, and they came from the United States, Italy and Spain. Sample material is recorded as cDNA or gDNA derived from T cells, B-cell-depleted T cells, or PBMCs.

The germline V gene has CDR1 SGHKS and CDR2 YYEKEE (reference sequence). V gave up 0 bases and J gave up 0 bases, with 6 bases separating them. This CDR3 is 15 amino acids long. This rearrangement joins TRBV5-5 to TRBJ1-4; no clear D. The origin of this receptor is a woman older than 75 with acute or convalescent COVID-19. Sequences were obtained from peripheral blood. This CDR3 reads CASSLGPTTNEKLFF. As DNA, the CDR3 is TGTGCCAGCAGCTTGGGTCCAACAACTAATGAAAAACTGTTTTTT. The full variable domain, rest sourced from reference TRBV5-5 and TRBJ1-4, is DAGVTQSPTHLIKTRGQQVTLRCSPISGHKSVSWYQQVLGQGPQFIFQYYEKEERGRGNFPDRFSARQFPNYSSELNVNALLLGDSALYLCASSLGPTTNEKLFFGSGTQLSVL.